Given below is one T cell receptor beta chain in context. The data derive from a study of patients and donors after allogeneic stem cell transplantation. TCRdb fed the RT-PCR reads into MiXCR, producing one record per CDR3 protein. The repertoire holds more than 850,000 distinct CDR3 sequences, with over 15% as singletons. This CDR3 has 16 amino acids. With 4 bases removed from V and 5 bases from J, the gap between germline ends came to 18 bases. The sequencing sample was made of blood, either unsorted or a sorted T cell fraction (not recorded which). The chain is built from TRBV12-3 or TRBV12-4 and TRBJ2-1, with a weak D call TRBD2 (5 bases). The sequence was collected from a human donor who was either an allogeneic HSCT recipient or a stem cell or donor lymphocyte infusion donor (not recorded which). It is not recorded whose cells these are; they may come from a transplant donor. The CDR3 spells CASSWGQRIGDNEQFF. In DNA, the CDR3 is TGTGCCAGCAGTTGGGGTCAACGGATCGGGGACAATGAGCAGTTCTTC.